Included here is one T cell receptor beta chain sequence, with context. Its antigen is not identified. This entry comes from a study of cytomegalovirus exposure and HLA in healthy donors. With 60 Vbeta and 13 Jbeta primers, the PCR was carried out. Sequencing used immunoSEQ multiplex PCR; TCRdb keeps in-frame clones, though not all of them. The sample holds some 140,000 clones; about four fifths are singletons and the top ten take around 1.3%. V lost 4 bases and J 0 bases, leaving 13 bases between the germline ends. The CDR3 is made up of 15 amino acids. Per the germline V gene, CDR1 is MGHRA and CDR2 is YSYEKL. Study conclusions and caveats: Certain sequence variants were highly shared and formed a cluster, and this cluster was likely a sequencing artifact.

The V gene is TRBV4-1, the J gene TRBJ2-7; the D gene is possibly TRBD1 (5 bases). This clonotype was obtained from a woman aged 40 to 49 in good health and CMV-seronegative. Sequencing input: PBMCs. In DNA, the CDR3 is TGCGCCAGCAGCCGGCAGGCCGACAGCTCCTACGAGCAGTACTTC. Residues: CASSRQADSSYEQYF.